What follows are 5 T cell receptor beta chains derived from one specimen sequenced in a study of blood T cells in healthy people across ages. A J-beta primer mix and a sample-barcoded 5' primer were used in a second PCR of roughly 6 to 11 cycles. MiXCR, applied by TCRdb to the 5' RACE reads, yields one record per CDR3 protein. The table shows about 570,000 distinct CDR3 sequences, with approximately 25% occurring only once. The sample comprised blood. The receptors originated from a woman aged 70-85 years in good health.

This clonotype was seen only a few times. The chain combines TRBV7-2 with TRBJ1-2; no firm D call. Germline loops: CDR1 SGHTA, CDR2 FQGNSA. The CDR3 spans 12 residues. Trimming shortened V by 2 bases and J by 7 bases, and 8 bases separated the two germline ends. The CDR3 DNA sequence: TGTGCCAGCAGCTTAAGTATAGGTGGCTACACCTTC. It translates to CASSLSIGGYTF.

The genes are TRBV29-1 and TRBJ2-4; D might be TRBD1 (6 bases). CDR1 and CDR2 (germline): SQVTM, ANQGSEA. The CDR3 is made up of 12 amino acids. The germline V and J ends were trimmed by 3 bases and 7 bases, with 10 bases remaining between them. DNA of the CDR3: TGCAGCGTTGACGCAGGGGAGAACATTCAGTACTTC. Translated, it gives CSVDAGENIQYF. The full variable domain, with the rest looked up from reference TRBV29-1 and TRBJ2-4, is SAVISQKPSRDICQRGTSLTIQCQVDSQVTMMFWYRQQPGQSLTLIATANQGSEATYESGFVIDKFPISRPNLTFSTLTVSNMSPEDSSIYLCSVDAGENIQYFGAGTRLSVL.

This chain joins TRBV20-1 and TRBJ2-1; D possibly corresponds to TRBD2 (6 bases). V was trimmed by 1 base and J by 4 bases, leaving 17 bases between them. The CDR3 is made up of 16 amino acids. Germline V lookup: CDR1 DFQATT, CDR2 SNEGSKA (reference sequence). The CDR3 here is CSARALRDLIYNEQFF. The CDR3 nucleotides read TGCAGTGCTAGAGCTCTCAGGGACTTAATTTACAATGAGCAGTTCTTC.

The chain uses TRBV20-1 and TRBJ1-1, with a possible D match to TRBD1 (6 bases). Germline lookup yields CDR1 DFQATT and CDR2 SNEGSKA (reference sequence). Trimming removed 2 bases at V and 1 base at J, with 11 bases between. The CDR3 contains 14 residues. Written as DNA, the CDR3 is TGCAGTGCTAGACTCGGGGGCAAGAACACTGAAGCTTTCTTT. Its protein is CSARLGGKNTEAFF.

This clonotype was counted only a few times. V gene TRBV5-1 combines with J gene TRBJ2-7; 8 bases agree with TRBD1. V was clipped by 3 bases and J by 3 bases; unmatched bases: 5. CDR1 SGHRS and CDR2 YFSETQ come from the germline V gene. The CDR3 has 14 residues. The DNA of the CDR3 is TGCGCCAGCAGCTCGGACAGGGTGGACTACGAGCAGTACTTC. It codes for CASSSDRVDYEQYF. Full variable domain (outside the CDR3, taken from reference TRBV5-1 and TRBJ2-7): KAGVTQTPRYLIKTRGQQVTLSCSPISGHRSVSWYQQTPGQGLQFLFEYFSETQRNKGNFPGRFSGRQFSNSRSEMNVSTLELGDSALYLCASSSDRVDYEQYFGPGTRLTVT.